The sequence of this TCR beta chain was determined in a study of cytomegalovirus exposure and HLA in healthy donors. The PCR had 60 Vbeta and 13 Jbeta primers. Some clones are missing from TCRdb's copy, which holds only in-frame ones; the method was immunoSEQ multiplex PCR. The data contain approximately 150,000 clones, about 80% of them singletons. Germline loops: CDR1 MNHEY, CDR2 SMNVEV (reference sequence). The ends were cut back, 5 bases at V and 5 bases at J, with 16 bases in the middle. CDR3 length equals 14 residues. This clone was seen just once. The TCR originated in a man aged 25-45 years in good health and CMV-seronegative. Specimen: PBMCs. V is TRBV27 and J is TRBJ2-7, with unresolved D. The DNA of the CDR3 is TGTGCCAGCAGTCTTTCTCCTGGGCCCCACGAGCAGTACTTC. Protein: CASSLSPGPHEQYF.